This T cell receptor (beta chain) was recovered during a study of blood T cell repertoires in COVID-19. Sequencing used immunoSEQ multiplex PCR; TCRdb keeps in-frame clones, though not all of them. The sample gives approximately 260,000 clones, 70% to 90% of which show up once; 6.6% is in the top ten. With V trimmed by 5 bases and J by 2 bases, 10 bases remained unmatched. CDR1 is SSHAT and CDR2 is FNYEAQ in the germline V gene (reference sequence). CDR3 length: 16 amino acids. Participant reports of clinical history set cohort assignment. The origin of this receptor is a woman between 45 and 65 years old who had been exposed to COVID-19. Sequencing input: PBMCs or T cells enriched from blood (not recorded which). The chain couples TRBV7-7 to TRBJ2-7; 9 nucleotides align to TRBD1. The CDR3 spells CASSQTGTGNPYEQYF. In DNA form, the CDR3 reads TGTGCCAGCAGCCAGACCGGGACAGGGAATCCCTACGAGCAGTACTTC.